This T cell receptor beta chain was sequenced during a study of spatial heterogeneity in lung cancer. Study at large: Follow-up PBMC specimens underwent sequencing when available; their median timing was roughly 24 months after resection.

Overall study findings and caveats: Ubiquitous expanded tumor TCRs appeared in blood more at resection than follow-up.

This clonotype came up many times. What it binds is unknown. CDR3 size: 15 residues. CDR1 and CDR2 (germline): SGDLS, YYNGEE. Time point in this sample: blood at routine non-recurrence follow-up after resection. Without sorting, whole RNA was sequenced from tumor, nontumor lung or frozen PBMC. TCRdb reanalysed the 5' RACE reads using MiXCR and keeps one entry per CDR3 protein. In the table there are fewer than 60,000 distinct CDR3 sequences, roughly 7% of which are singletons. This rearrangement joins TRBV9 to TRBJ2-2, with D tentatively TRBD1 or TRBD2 (5 bases each). This receptor was taken from a female donor with early-stage non-small cell lung cancer. Here the sequenced sample was PBMCs, taken at follow-up. The CDR3 here is CSTKPRDGDTGELFF. In nucleotides, the CDR3 is TGTTCAACAAAGCCTCGGGACGGTGACACCGGGGAGCTGTTTTTT.